The 21 T cell receptor beta chains reported below all come from one sample, sequenced in a study of cytomegalovirus exposure and HLA in healthy donors. PCR used 60 Vbeta primers and 13 Jbeta primers. Data came from immunoSEQ multiplex PCR; TCRdb stores just in-frame clones and leaves some out. The data hold around 65,000 clones, with 65% to 90% observed a single time. The specimen was PBMCs. The receptors derive from a female donor in good health and CMV-seronegative.

The V and J genes are TRBV7-9 and TRBJ1-2; D possibly corresponds to TRBD1 (5 bases). The CDR3 contains 14 residues. Per the germline V gene, CDR1 is SEHNR and CDR2 is FQNEAQ (reference sequence). With 0 bases removed from V and 7 bases from J, the gap between germline ends came to 12 bases. For the CDR3, the DNA is TGTGCCAGCAGCTTAGCCACCAGGGAGGCTGGCTACACCTTC. Translating it yields CASSLATREAGYTF.

The gene calls are TRBV11-1 and TRBJ2-3; possible D gene TRBD1, 6 bases. The V gene's germline CDR1 is SGHAT and CDR2 FQDESV (reference sequence). The V end was cut by 5 bases, the J end by 6 bases, with 15 bases between. The CDR3 consists of 14 residues. CDR3 region: CASSPDRSRDTQYF. The CDR3 bases are TGTGCCAGCAGCCCGGACAGATCGCGGGATACGCAGTATTTT. Variable domain in full (rest from reference TRBV11-1 and TRBJ2-3): EAEVAQSPRYKITEKSQAVAFWCDPISGHATLYWYRQILGQGPELLVQFQDESVVDDSQLPKDRFSAERLKGVDSTLKIQPAELGDSAMYLCASSPDRSRDTQYFGPGTRLTVL.

This chain joins TRBV19 and TRBJ2-1; 7 positions agree with TRBD2. Germline trimming cut 10 bases from V and 5 bases from J; bases unmatched to any gene: 14. From germline, CDR1 is LNHDA and CDR2 SQIVND (reference sequence). CDR3 length: 15 residues. The CDR3 DNA sequence: TGTGCCACCCAGGTCCTGGCTAGCGGAAACAATGAGCAGTTCTTC. It codes for CATQVLASGNNEQFF.

The J gene is TRBJ2-7, the V gene TRBV20-1; TRBD2 agrees at 10 bases. From germline, CDR1 is DFQATT and CDR2 SNEGSKA (reference sequence). The CDR3 is 11 residues long. CDR3 loop: CGLAGDYEQYF. As DNA, the CDR3 is TGCGGTCTAGCGGGAGATTACGAGCAGTACTTC.

CDR3 nucleotides: TGTGCCAGCAGTTACTCGGCCAACTCAGGATATGGCTACACCTTC. Translation: CASSYSANSGYGYTF. The chain couples TRBV6-5 to TRBJ1-2; D is ambiguous. The germline V and J ends were trimmed by 0 bases and 5 bases, with 13 bases remaining between them. Germline loops: CDR1 MNHEY, CDR2 SVGAGI. The CDR3 length is 15 residues.

The chain links TRBV5-4 to TRBJ2-1; 9 bases map to TRBD1. This CDR3 has 15 residues. After removal of 7 bases from V and 6 bases from J, the junction contained 11 bases not matched to a gene. From germline, CDR1 is SGHNT and CDR2 YYREEE (reference sequence). CDR3 amino acids: CASGTHRGRSNEQFF. CDR3 bases: TGTGCCAGCGGAACCCACAGGGGGCGCAGCAATGAGCAGTTCTTC. Drawing the rest from reference TRBV5-4 and TRBJ2-1, the complete variable domain is ETGVTQSPTHLIKTRGQQVTLRCSSQSGHNTVSWYQQALGQGPQFIFQYYREEENGRGNFPPRFSGLQFPNYSSELNVNALELDDSALYLCASGTHRGRSNEQFFGPGTRLTVL.

This clone was counted a single time. The V gene is TRBV4-2, the J gene TRBJ2-3, with D possibly TRBD2 on 6 matching bases. Germline values: CDR1 LGHNA, CDR2 YNFKEQ. The length of the CDR3 is 18 residues. Trimming left V 4 bases short and J 0 bases short, with 20 bases between. The CDR3 nucleotides are TGTGCCAGCAGCCCGTTGCCGGTTCTAGCGACCAGCACAGATACGCAGTATTTT. Protein: CASSPLPVLATSTDTQYF.

Worth noting for this clone: In the same sample, other DNA sequences code for this CDR3. V and J are TRBV5-1 and TRBJ2-7; D may be TRBD2 (6 bases). Trimming shortened V by 2 bases and J by 6 bases, and 6 bases separated the two germline ends. This CDR3 contains 11 residues. The V gene's germline CDR1 is SGHRS and CDR2 YFSETQ. As DNA, the CDR3 is TGCGCCAGCAGCTTCGGGGGCGAGCAGTACTTC. Amino acid sequence: CASSFGGEQYF.

The gene calls are TRBV6-5 and TRBJ1-1, with 9 bases fitting TRBD1. The CDR3 is made up of 15 amino acids. The V gene end was trimmed by 2 bases and the J gene end by 4 bases; junction bases not matched to a gene: 5. In germline, CDR1 is MNHEY, CDR2 SVGAGI. The CDR3 sequence is CASSYGTGPGTEAFF. The DNA of the CDR3 is TGTGCCAGCAGTTACGGGACAGGGCCGGGCACTGAAGCTTTCTTT.

This rearrangement joins TRBV7-6 to TRBJ2-3; D remains unclear. The CDR3 sequence is 14 residues long. Germline-derived CDR1 and CDR2 are SGHVS and FNYEAQ. V was trimmed by 5 bases and J by 1 base, leaving 10 bases between them. DNA of the CDR3: TGTGCCAGCAGCCCAGAAACCGGCACAGATACGCAGTATTTT. It translates to CASSPETGTDTQYF.

The chain links TRBV7-2 to TRBJ2-1; the match to TRBD2 covers 7 bases. Germline loops: CDR1 SGHTA, CDR2 FQGNSA. Trimming at V came to 5 bases and at J to 4 bases, leaving 11 bases not matched to a gene. The CDR3 loop spans 16 amino acids. The CDR3 nucleotides read TGTGCCAGCAGCCGGAACGCGGGAGTTGATTACAATGAGCAGTTCTTC. It codes for CASSRNAGVDYNEQFF.

The rearrangement uses TRBV9 and TRBJ1-1; unclear D gene. The CDR3 sequence is 13 residues long. Germline V gene lookup returns CDR1 SGDLS and CDR2 YYNGEE. Trimming pared 4 bases from V and 6 bases from J, leaving 13 bases between. CDR3 nucleotide sequence: TGTGCCAGCAGCATTGAATCTAGCGCTGAAGCTTTCTTT. Protein product: CASSIESSAEAFF.

The V call is TRBV28, the J call TRBJ2-2; possibly TRBD2 for D (5 bases). The CDR3 consists of 15 residues. The germline V gene encodes CDR1 MDHEN and CDR2 SYDVKM. Deletions cut 3 bases from V and 0 bases from J, with 8 bases between. CDR3 sequence: CASSLGSANTGELFF. The CDR3 DNA is TGTGCCAGCAGTTTGGGTAGCGCGAACACCGGGGAGCTGTTTTTT.

The V gene is TRBV7-3, the J gene TRBJ1-5; 8 bases are shared with TRBD1. The V gene's germline CDR1 is SGHTA and CDR2 FQGTGA. The CDR3 sequence is 13 residues long. Trimming removed 3 bases from V and 5 bases from J; junction bases left unmatched: 0. CDR3 DNA: TGTGCCAGCAGCTTGACAGGGGATCAGCCCCAGCATTTT. Amino acids: CASSLTGDQPQHF.

This clone was found once. The gene calls are TRBV7-5 and TRBJ1-1. TRBV7-5 is given as a pseudogene. This CDR3 has 18 amino acids. This chain's CDR3 is CARSLLKGGKRVNTEAFF. The CDR3 bases are TGTGCCAGAAGCCTCCTCAAGGGGGGGAAGAGGGTAAACACTGAAGCTTTCTTT.

The chain uses TRBV2 and TRBJ2-3; TRBD1 matches 7 bases. The CDR3 spans 16 residues. Germline CDR1 reads SNHLY; CDR2 reads FYNNEI. After removal of 5 bases from V and 5 bases from J, the junction contained 13 bases not matched to a gene. The CDR3 sequence is CASSSHRGSVEDTQYF. CDR3 DNA: TGTGCCAGCAGTTCCCACAGGGGATCTGTGGAAGATACGCAGTATTTT.

Here the CDR3 DNA reads TGTGCCAGCAGTTACTCGAGGATACACTATGGCTACACCTTC. Its protein is CASSYSRIHYGYTF. This chain links TRBV6-5 with TRBJ1-2; D ambiguous. This CDR3 region has 14 residues. Trimming removed 0 bases at V and 3 bases at J, with 8 bases between. CDR1 and CDR2 from the germline V gene are MNHEY and SVGAGI.

The genes are TRBV5-4 and TRBJ1-2, with 12 bases fitting TRBD1. V was clipped by 0 bases and J by 6 bases; unmatched bases: 15. The CDR3 totals 19 residues. The germline gives CDR1 SGHNT, CDR2 YYREEE (reference sequence). The CDR3 here is CASSLGGWGTGGAVHGYTF. In DNA form, the CDR3 reads TGTGCCAGCAGCTTGGGGGGGTGGGGGACAGGGGGCGCGGTCCATGGCTACACCTTC.

The chain is built from TRBV5-1 and TRBJ1-6; 11 bases are shared with TRBD1. This CDR3 has 14 amino acids. V dropped 0 bases and J dropped 12; count of bases not matched to a gene: 2. Per the germline V gene, CDR1 is SGHRS and CDR2 is YFSETQ. The CDR3 nucleotides are TGCGCCAGCAGCTTGGGGACAGGGGGCCTACCCCTCCACTTT. It codes for CASSLGTGGLPLHF.

The rearrangement links TRBV28 to TRBJ2-2, with 7 bases matching TRBD2. V lost 4 bases to trimming and J lost 8 bases; unmatched junction nucleotides: 10. CDR1 MDHEN and CDR2 SYDVKM come from the germline V gene. This CDR3 has 15 amino acids. CDR3 amino acids: CASSSRGAGKGELFF. DNA of the CDR3: TGTGCCAGCAGTTCCCGGGGAGCGGGGAAAGGGGAGCTGTTTTTT.

The chain has TRBV7-9 and TRBJ1-2; TRBD1 is a possible D gene (6 bases). There are 16 residues in the CDR3. The V gene lost 5 bases and the J gene lost 3 bases, with 19 bases spanning the gap. CDR1 and CDR2 (germline): SEHNR, FQNEAQ (reference sequence). CDR3 nucleotide sequence: TGTGCCAGCAGCCCCTCCACAGGGAACCCAGACTATGGCTACACCTTC. Its protein product is CASSPSTGNPDYGYTF. The whole variable domain, filled in from reference TRBV7-9 and TRBJ1-2, reads DTGVSQNPRHKITKRGQNVTFRCDPISEHNRLYWYRQTLGQGPEFLTYFQNEAQLEKSRLLSDRFSAERPKGSFSTLEIQRTEQGDSAMYLCASSPSTGNPDYGYTFGSGTRLTVV.